This TCR beta chain was identified in a study of tumor-infiltrating lymphocytes in primary liver carcinoma. This clonotype was picked up one time. The antigen is undetermined. This may come from a read error, since a much larger clone is one base off. TCR beta cDNA was prepared out of roughly 490 ng total RNA by means of a constant-region primer. Amplification in three nested multiplex PCR rounds with slightly modified ARM-PCR gave rise to TCR beta libraries. Running 9 to 10 cycles apiece, the first two PCR rounds relied on TRBV1-TRBV30 forward primers together with a C-beta reverse primer. Using its own MiXCR run on the multiplex PCR reads, TCRdb lists one record per CDR3 protein. This sample yields 90,000 to 150,000 distinct CDR3 sequences, of which approximately 71% are seen a single time; over 7.5% belongs to the top ten. The CDR3 extends over 13 amino acids. CDR1 and CDR2 (germline): GTSNPN, SVGIG (reference sequence).

Findings and caveats of the study: Top-250-clone fractions were significantly higher in tumors than in blood (p = 0.039).

The tissue used was unsorted bulk material of roughly 17-34 mg. RNA and DNA were co-extracted from it with the AllPrep DNA/RNA mini kit. Patients carried chronic HBV infection without prior treatment. The sequenced sample consisted of tumor-adjacent normal liver tissue. This clonotype was sampled from an older woman with primary liver carcinoma and hepatitis B virus infection. This sequence joins TRBV30 and TRBJ2-7; no reliable D call. The CDR3 protein is CARSIGSSYEQYF. CDR3 nucleotide sequence: TGTGCCCGGAGTATCGGCAGCTCCTACGAGCAGTACTTC. The variable domain in full, with the rest retrieved from reference TRBV30 and TRBJ2-7, is SQTIHQWPATLVQPVGSPLSLECTVEGTSNPNLYWYRQAAGRGLQLLFYSVGIGQISSEVPQNLSASRPQDRQFILSSKKLLLSDSGFYLCARSIGSSYEQYFGPGTRLTVT.